The rows below give T cell receptor beta chains drawn from one sample of a study of blood T cells in healthy people across ages. TCRdb ran MiXCR on the 5' RACE reads and lists one entry per CDR3 protein. The sample includes about 1.4 million distinct CDR3 sequences, around 59% of them seen just once. Sequenced material: blood. The source of these receptors is a man aged 18 to 29 in good health. The CDR3 runs from the conserved cysteine through the conserved F or W. Each record gives: CDR3 length, V gene, J gene, D gene, clone size, CDR3 DNA, CDR3 protein. The D gene is left open where the match is weak. Clone size appears in some rows only: once, few, many, or a class for an expanded clone.

cdr3_length: 12
v_call: TRBV7-6
j_call: TRBJ2-3
d_call: -
clone_size: -
cdr3_nt: TGTGCCAGCAGCCGTAAGGAAGGTACGCAGTATTTT
cdr3_aa: CASSRKEGTQYF

cdr3_length: 15
v_call: TRBV19
j_call: TRBJ2-7
d_call: TRBD1
clone_size: -
cdr3_nt: TGTGCCAGTAGTAATACAGGGGAATTCCGCTACGAGCAGTACTTC
cdr3_aa: CASSNTGEFRYEQYF

cdr3_length: 17
v_call: TRBV4-3
j_call: TRBJ2-1
d_call: TRBD1
clone_size: -
cdr3_nt: TGCGCCAGCAGCCAAGAAATCTGGACAGGGTTCACCAATGAGCAGTTCTTC
cdr3_aa: CASSQEIWTGFTNEQFF

cdr3_length: 13
v_call: TRBV4-1
j_call: TRBJ2-7
d_call: -
clone_size: -
cdr3_nt: TGCGCCAGCAGCCAAGAGGAAGGGAACGAGCAGTACTTC
cdr3_aa: CASSQEEGNEQYF

cdr3_length: 16
v_call: TRBV4-1
j_call: TRBJ1-2
d_call: TRBD1
clone_size: -
cdr3_nt: TGCGCCAGCAGCCAAGAGGGACAGGACCGTTTCTATGGCTACACCTTC
cdr3_aa: CASSQEGQDRFYGYTF

cdr3_length: 12
v_call: TRBV6-6
j_call: TRBJ1-1
d_call: -
clone_size: -
cdr3_nt: TGTGCCAGCAGTCCTCCACCGAACGAAGCTTTCTTT
cdr3_aa: CASSPPPNEAFF

cdr3_length: 16
v_call: TRBV6-5
j_call: TRBJ2-1
d_call: TRBD2
clone_size: few
cdr3_nt: TGTGCCAGCAGTCCAGGGACTAGCGGGAGGGCCAATGAGCAGTTCTTC
cdr3_aa: CASSPGTSGRANEQFF

cdr3_length: 14
v_call: TRBV7-2
j_call: TRBJ1-1
d_call: TRBD1
clone_size: -
cdr3_nt: TGTGCCAGCAGCTACGACAGGGCGAACACTGAAGCTTTCTTT
cdr3_aa: CASSYDRANTEAFF

cdr3_length: 14
v_call: TRBV20-1
j_call: TRBJ2-1
d_call: TRBD1
clone_size: -
cdr3_nt: TGCAGTGGTACAGGGGTACTTCACTACAATGAGCAGTTCTTC
cdr3_aa: CSGTGVLHYNEQFF

cdr3_length: 12
v_call: TRBV20-1
j_call: TRBJ2-3
d_call: -
clone_size: -
cdr3_nt: TGCAGTGCTAGATCAGCGGGAGATACGCAGTATTTT
cdr3_aa: CSARSAGDTQYF

cdr3_length: 13
v_call: TRBV2
j_call: TRBJ2-3
d_call: TRBD1
clone_size: -
cdr3_nt: TGTGCCAGCAAGACAGGGGGTGCAGATACGCAGTATTTT
cdr3_aa: CASKTGGADTQYF

cdr3_length: 14
v_call: TRBV20-1
j_call: TRBJ2-5
d_call: -
clone_size: -
cdr3_nt: TGCAGTGCTAGGGCTAGCATTGGGGAAGAGACCCAGTACTTC
cdr3_aa: CSARASIGEETQYF

cdr3_length: 16
v_call: TRBV4-1
j_call: TRBJ1-2
d_call: -
clone_size: few
cdr3_nt: TGCGCCAGCAGCCAAGAAGGGGGGGTTACTAACTATGGCTACACCTTC
cdr3_aa: CASSQEGGVTNYGYTF